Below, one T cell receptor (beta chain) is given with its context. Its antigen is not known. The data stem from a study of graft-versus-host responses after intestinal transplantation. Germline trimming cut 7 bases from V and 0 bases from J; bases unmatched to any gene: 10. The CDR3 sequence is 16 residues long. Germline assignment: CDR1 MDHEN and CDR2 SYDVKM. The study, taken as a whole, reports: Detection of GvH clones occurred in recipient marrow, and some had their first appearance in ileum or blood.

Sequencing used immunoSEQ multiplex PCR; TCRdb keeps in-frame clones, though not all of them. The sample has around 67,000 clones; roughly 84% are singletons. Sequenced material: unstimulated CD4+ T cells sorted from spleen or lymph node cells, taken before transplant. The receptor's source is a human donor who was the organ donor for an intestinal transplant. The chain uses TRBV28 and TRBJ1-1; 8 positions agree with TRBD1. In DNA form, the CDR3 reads TGTGCCAGCAAAGGCAGGGGGCGGTGGGTGAACACTGAAGCTTTCTTT. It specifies CASKGRGRWVNTEAFF.